This T cell receptor beta chain was captured in a study of blood T cell repertoires in COVID-19. Across the study: Whether acute or convalescent, the COVID-19 samples came from the United States, Italy and Spain. T cells, B-cell-depleted T cells, or PBMCs supplied cDNA or gDNA.

The germline CDR1 and CDR2 sequences are KGHSH and LQKENI. The CDR3 loop spans 14 amino acids. Trimming took 3 bases from V and 1 from J; bases not matched to a gene: 3. Methods used by the authors: Estimation of nucleated cell counts relied on the amplification of reference gene primers. The assay was immunoSEQ multiplex PCR, and TCRdb's table has in-frame clones only and misses some. V and J calls and clone size are given by that table; D and trimming were obtained from the DNA. Altogether under 250,000 clones are present, roughly 80% being singletons, with the ten largest covering around 4.4%. Sequences were obtained from peripheral blood. This receptor was taken from a man aged 50 to 59 with active or convalescent COVID-19. The chain employs TRBV18 and TRBJ2-7; TRBD2 matches 7 bases. The CDR3 nucleotides read TGTGCCAGCTCACCGGGGGGGTCTTCCTACGAGCAGTACTTC. Protein sequence: CASSPGGSSYEQYF.